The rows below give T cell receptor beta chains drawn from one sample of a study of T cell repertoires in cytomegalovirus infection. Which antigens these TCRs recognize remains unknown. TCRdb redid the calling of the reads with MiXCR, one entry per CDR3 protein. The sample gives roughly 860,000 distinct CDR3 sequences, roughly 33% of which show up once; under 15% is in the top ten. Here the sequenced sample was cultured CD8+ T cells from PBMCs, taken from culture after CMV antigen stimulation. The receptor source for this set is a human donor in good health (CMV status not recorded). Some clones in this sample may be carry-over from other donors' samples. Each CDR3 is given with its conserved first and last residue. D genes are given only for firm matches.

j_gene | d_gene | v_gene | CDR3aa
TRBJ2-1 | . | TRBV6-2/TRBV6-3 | CASSYSMTPTYNEQFF
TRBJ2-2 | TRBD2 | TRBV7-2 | CASSLVGGGGTTGELFF
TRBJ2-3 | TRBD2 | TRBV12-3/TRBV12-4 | CASRRTSADTQYF
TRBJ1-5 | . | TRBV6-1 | CASRLENQPQHF
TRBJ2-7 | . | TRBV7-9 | CASSEIGTDPYEQYF
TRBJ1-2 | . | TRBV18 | CASSPQAGTGYTF
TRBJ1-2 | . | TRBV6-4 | CASSSAMDSPYGYTF
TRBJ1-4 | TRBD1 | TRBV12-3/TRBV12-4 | CASSFGQGAWEKLFF
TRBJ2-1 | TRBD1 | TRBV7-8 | CASSLYRGLYNEQFF
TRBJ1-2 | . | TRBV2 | CASKGAGLRYGYTF
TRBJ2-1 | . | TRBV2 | CASSDVGGLHNEQFF
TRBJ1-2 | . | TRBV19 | CASSPGNYGYTF
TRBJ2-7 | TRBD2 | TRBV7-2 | CASSAGVRYEQYF
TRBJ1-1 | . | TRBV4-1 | CASSLAGGDTEAFF
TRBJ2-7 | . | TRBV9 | CASSVGDLIYEQYF
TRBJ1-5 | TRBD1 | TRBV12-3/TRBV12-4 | CASSIPGQDSNQPQHF
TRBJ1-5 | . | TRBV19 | CASSIALFNQPQHF
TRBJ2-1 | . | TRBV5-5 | CASRPAGTEQFF
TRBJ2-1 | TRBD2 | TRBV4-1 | CASSQDSGTSGYYNEQFF
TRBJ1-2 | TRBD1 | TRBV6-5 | CASRWDSTYYGYTF
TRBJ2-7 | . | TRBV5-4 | CASRGGTAYEQYF
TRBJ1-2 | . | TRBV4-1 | CASSQGRQAGKDGYTF
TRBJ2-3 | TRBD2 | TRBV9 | CASSIAGGKGDTQYF
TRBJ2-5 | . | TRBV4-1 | CASGGLETQYF
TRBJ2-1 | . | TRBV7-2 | CASSPPGAGYNEQFF
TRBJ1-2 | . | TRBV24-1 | CATWTDKTTYGYTF
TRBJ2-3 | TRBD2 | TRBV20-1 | CSARDQKISGGLTDTQYF
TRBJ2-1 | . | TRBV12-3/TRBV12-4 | CASSLSSPNEQFF
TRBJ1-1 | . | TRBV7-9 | CASSLSQLEAFF
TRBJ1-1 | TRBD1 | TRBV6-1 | CASSEEQGNWAEAFF
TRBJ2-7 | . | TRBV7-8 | CASSSKVYEQYF
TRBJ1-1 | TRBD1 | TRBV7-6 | CANGRIGGTNTEAFF
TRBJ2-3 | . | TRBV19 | CASSIPLTNSGTDTQYF
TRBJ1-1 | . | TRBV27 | CASSLFPDLRTEAFF
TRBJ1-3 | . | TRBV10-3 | CAISEEVGAGNTIYF
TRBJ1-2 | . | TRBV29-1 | CSVAIGNGYTF
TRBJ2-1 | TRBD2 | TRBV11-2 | CASSFIAGGHNDQFF
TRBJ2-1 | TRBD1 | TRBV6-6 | CASSLPGQGRNEQFF
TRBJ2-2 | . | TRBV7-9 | CASSLYVANTGELFF
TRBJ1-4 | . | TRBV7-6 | CASSLRQTRAREEKLFF
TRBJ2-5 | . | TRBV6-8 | CASSIRQSRETQYF
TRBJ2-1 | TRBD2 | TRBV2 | CAKYTGTSGGGQFF
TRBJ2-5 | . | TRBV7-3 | CASSLVTGRETQYF
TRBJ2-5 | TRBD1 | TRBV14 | CASSQWDRWQETQYF
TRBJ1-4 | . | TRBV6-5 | CASSYTFQGPPNEKLFF
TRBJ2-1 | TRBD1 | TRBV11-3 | CASSLTGGYYNEQFF
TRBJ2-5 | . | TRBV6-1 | CASNSKQTGETQYF
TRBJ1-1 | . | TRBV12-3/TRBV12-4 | CASSLLRGYAEAFF
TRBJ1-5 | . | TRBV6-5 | CASSSNGFSNQPQHF
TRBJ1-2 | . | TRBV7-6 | CASTLGTRGYTF
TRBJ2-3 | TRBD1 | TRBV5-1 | CASSPHGDRGTDTQYF
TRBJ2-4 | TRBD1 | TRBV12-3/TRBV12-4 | CASSSNRGNIQYF
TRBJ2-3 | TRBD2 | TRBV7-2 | CASSQGLARGDTQYF